These T cell receptor beta chains were read from a single sample in a study of shared clonotypes between healthy human individuals. Profiled with immunoSEQ multiplex PCR; TCRdb holds only in-frame clones, not every one. The sample comprises about 2.1 million clones, roughly 95% of which are singletons, and around 1.7% rests with the top ten. Sequenced input: naive CD8+ T cells from PBMCs. These TCRs come from a young man in good health. Some clones in this sample may be carry-over from other donors' samples. CDR3s leave out the opening cysteine and the closing phenylalanine or tryptophan.

V gene	J gene	CDR3 protein
TRBV28	TRBJ2-3	ASSRDRSTSTDTQY
TRBV7-6	TRBJ2-7	ASSPRTADYEQY
TRBV28	TRBJ1-1	ASRTDRALNTEAF
TRBV13	TRBJ2-5	ASSPRLSEETQY
TRBV4-1	TRBJ2-7	ASSQVGGLAYEQY
TRBV27	TRBJ2-1	ASSFGLAGGNEQF
TRBV19	TRBJ2-3	ASSKGGSATDTQY
TRBV6-1	TRBJ2-2	ASSEVGGENTGELF
TRBV7-8	TRBJ2-1	ASSLGSGVYYNEQF
TRBV28	TRBJ2-2	ASSSLMTNTGELF
TRBV30	TRBJ2-7	AWSLSLARSSYEQY
TRBV5-4	TRBJ2-7	ASSPGAYYEQY
TRBV28	TRBJ2-2	ASSYVATVENTGELF
TRBV5-6	TRBJ2-3	ASSWTTGAADTQY
TRBV4-1	TRBJ2-7	ASSLIRGGEQY
TRBV4-3	TRBJ2-1	ASSQDPAFGTGSSYNEQF
TRBV5-1	TRBJ2-5	ASRPAGDRGAETQY